This T cell receptor beta chain originates from a study of cytomegalovirus exposure and HLA in healthy donors. Study-level results: Per a later analysis, 15,000 to 20,000 TCR beta sequences showed association with HLA alleles at 0.05 false discovery rate.

The V gene's germline CDR1 is MDHEN and CDR2 SYDVKM. There are 15 residues in the CDR3. J was trimmed by 4 bases and V by 5 bases; bases with no gene match: 9. Primers included in the PCR were 60 Vbeta and 13 Jbeta primers. Original methodology: It was a later analysis that counted roughly 79 million unique TCR beta chains, of which roughly 10 million were shared. Profiling relied on immunoSEQ multiplex PCR, and the TCRdb table lists in-frame clones only, not all of them. V, J and clone size were drawn from that table, and D and trimming were deduced from the DNA. The table includes about 180,000 clones, about 85% detected once. The table lists this clone with a few counts. What it binds is unknown.

The rearrangement uses TRBV28 and TRBJ1-1, with TRBD1 matching over 8 bases. Source material: PBMCs. The TCR comes from a boy younger than 10 in good health and CMV-seronegative. The CDR3 protein is CASSENRGGVTEAFF. The CDR3 DNA sequence: TGTGCCAGCAGTGAGAACAGGGGGGGAGTCACTGAAGCTTTCTTT.